These 8 T cell receptor beta chains originate from one sample sequenced in a study of blood T cell repertoires in COVID-19. The assay was immunoSEQ multiplex PCR, and TCRdb's table has in-frame clones only and misses some. Seen here are some 270,000 clones, around 82% observed once, and the top ten hold more than 3%. The sample comprised PBMCs or T cells enriched from blood (not recorded which). The receptor set was obtained from a man aged 50 to 59 who had recovered from COVID-19.

This clone was picked up a small number of times. The rearrangement uses TRBV11-3 and TRBJ1-4, with TRBD1 identical over 7 bases. The CDR3 runs 15 residues. Germline CDR1 reads SGHNT; CDR2 reads YENEEA. V dropped 1 base and J dropped 3; count of bases not matched to a gene: 2. The CDR3 region is CASSLGDSSNEKLFF. The CDR3 nucleotides are TGTGCCAGCAGCTTAGGGGACAGCTCTAATGAAAAACTGTTTTTT.

The chain recombines TRBV4-1 with TRBJ2-5; D might be TRBD1 (6 bases). Looked up from germline, CDR1 is MGHRA and CDR2 is YSYEKL. The CDR3 contains 16 residues. V shed 1 base and J shed 5 bases, with 17 bases lying between them. Here the CDR3 DNA reads TGCGCCAGCAGCCAAGGGCAGGGGATAGGGTTGGAGACCCAGTACTTC. It specifies CASSQGQGIGLETQYF.

The chain employs TRBV4-1 and TRBJ2-3; D is possibly TRBD2 (6 bases). Germline-derived CDR1 and CDR2 are MGHRA and YSYEKL. This CDR3 region has 18 residues. V lost 3 bases and J 6 bases, leaving 25 bases between the germline ends. The CDR3 nucleotides are TGCGCCAGCAGCCAGGCTGAAGGGGTGGAGGGGCACCTCGATACGCAGTATTTT. The encoded protein is CASSQAEGVEGHLDTQYF.

This clone occurred once. This sequence joins TRBV5-1 and TRBJ2-1, with 10 bases identical to TRBD2. CDR3 length equals 15 residues. The germline CDR1 and CDR2 sequences are SGHRS and YFSETQ. Trimming took 1 base from V and 7 from J; bases not matched to a gene: 5. CDR3 coding DNA: TGCGCCAGCAGCTTGTCCGGGACTAGCGCGAATGAGCAGTTCTTC. Residues: CASSLSGTSANEQFF.

The V and J genes are TRBV11-2 and TRBJ1-3, with D tentatively TRBD1 (6 bases). This CDR3 region has 14 residues. V dropped 5 bases and J dropped 4 bases, with 12 bases sitting between them. Germline lookup yields CDR1 SGHAT and CDR2 FQNNGV. The CDR3 is CASSAIGQGNTIYF. The DNA for the CDR3 is TGTGCCAGCAGCGCAATAGGACAGGGAAACACCATATATTTT.

This clone was seen a few times. The gene calls are TRBV5-1 and TRBJ2-2, with 9 bases identical to TRBD1. Germline V CDR1 and CDR2: SGHRS, YFSETQ. The CDR3 is 15 residues long. V trimming: 4 bases; J trimming: 5 bases; junction bases outside the gene matches: 6. Here the CDR3 DNA reads TGCGCCAGCAGCCCGGGACAGGGAGGAACCGGGGAGCTGTTTTTT. This translates into CASSPGQGGTGELFF.

The chain recombines TRBV4-1 with TRBJ1-6; D not resolved. V was shortened by 1 base and J by 9 bases, with 7 bases between the two germline ends. The CDR3 contains 13 residues. CDR1 MGHRA and CDR2 YSYEKL come from the germline V gene. The CDR3 sequence: CASSQVEASPLHF. CDR3 DNA: TGCGCCAGCAGCCAAGTCGAAGCTTCACCCCTCCACTTT.

The chain couples TRBV29-1 to TRBJ2-1, with 12 bases identical to TRBD2. This CDR3 is built from 14 residues. V was pared by 3 bases and J by 9 bases, with 6 bases of the junction left unmatched. Per germline, CDR1 SQVTM and CDR2 ANQGSEA. The CDR3: CSVDSSGGAGEQFF. As DNA, the CDR3 is TGCAGCGTTGATTCTAGCGGGGGGGCCGGTGAGCAGTTCTTC.